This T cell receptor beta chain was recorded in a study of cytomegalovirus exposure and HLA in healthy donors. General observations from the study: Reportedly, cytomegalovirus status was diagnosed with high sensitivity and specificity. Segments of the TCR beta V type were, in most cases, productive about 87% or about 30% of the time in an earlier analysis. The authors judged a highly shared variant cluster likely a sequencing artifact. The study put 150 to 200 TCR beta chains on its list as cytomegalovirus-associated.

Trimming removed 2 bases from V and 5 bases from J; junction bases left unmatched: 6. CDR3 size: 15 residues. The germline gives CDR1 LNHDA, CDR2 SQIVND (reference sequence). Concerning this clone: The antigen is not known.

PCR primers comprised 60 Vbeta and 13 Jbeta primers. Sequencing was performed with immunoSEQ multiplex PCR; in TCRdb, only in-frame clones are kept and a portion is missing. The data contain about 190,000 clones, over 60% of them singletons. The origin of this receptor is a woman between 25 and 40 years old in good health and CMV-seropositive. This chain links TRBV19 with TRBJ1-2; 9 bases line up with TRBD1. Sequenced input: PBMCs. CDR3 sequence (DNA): TGTGCCAGTAGTATAAGGGACAGGGCGTCTTATGGCTACACCTTC. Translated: CASSIRDRASYGYTF.